These 19 T cell receptor beta chains share one sample of origin, sequenced in a study of T cells after yellow fever vaccination. TCRdb fed the 5' RACE reads into MiXCR, producing one record per CDR3 protein. The sample contains 300,000 to 350,000 distinct CDR3 sequences, approximately 4% of which appear only once. This specimen consisted of PBMCs, obtained 5 days after the yellow fever booster vaccination. These receptor sequences come from a man aged 18 to 29 who received the YFV17D yellow fever vaccine.

This clonotype has only a few counts. CDR3 sequence reads: CATSEPTESSTDTQYF. For the CDR3, the DNA is TGTGCCACCAGTGAGCCGACAGAGTCTAGCACAGATACGCAGTATTTT. The V and J genes are TRBV24-1 and TRBJ2-3; perhaps TRBD1 as D (5 bases). V lost 4 bases and J 0 bases, leaving 13 bases between the germline ends. The CDR3 is made up of 16 amino acids. Looked up from germline, CDR1 is KGHDR and CDR2 is SFDVKD.

This clonotype was counted at least ten times. The rearrangement links TRBV20-1 to TRBJ1-4; D unresolved. CDR1 is DFQATT, CDR2 SNEGSKA, per germline (reference sequence). Trimming removed 1 base at V and 0 bases at J, with 9 bases between. CDR3 length equals 15 residues. The CDR3 is CSARGGSATNEKLFF. CDR3 DNA: TGCAGTGCTAGAGGCGGAAGTGCAACTAATGAAAAACTGTTTTTT.

This clonotype was detected a few times. The rearrangement joins TRBV7-2 to TRBJ2-1; TRBD2 might be the D (5 bases). V was shortened by 0 bases and J by 1 base, with 10 bases between the two germline ends. Germline V lookup: CDR1 SGHTA, CDR2 FQGNSA. This CDR3 contains 16 residues. CDR3 residues: CASSLALVTSYNEQFF. The CDR3 DNA reads TGTGCCAGCAGCTTAGCACTAGTGACATCCTACAATGAGCAGTTCTTC.

This clonotype has at least ten counts. The gene calls are TRBV29-1 and TRBJ2-1; 11 bases line up with TRBD1. V lost 5 bases to trimming and J lost 6 bases; unmatched junction nucleotides: 3. CDR3 length equals 13 residues. The germline CDR1 and CDR2 sequences are SQVTM and ANQGSEA. CDR3 region: CSVSGTGGNEQFF. The DNA of the CDR3 is TGCAGCGTTTCCGGGACAGGGGGCAATGAGCAGTTCTTC.

The chain combines TRBV6-2 or TRBV6-3 with TRBJ2-1; TRBD2 matches 7 bases. Trimming at V came to 5 bases and at J to 15 bases, leaving 10 bases not matched to a gene. The CDR3 contains 12 residues. Germline CDR1 MNHEY, CDR2 SVGEGT. DNA for the CDR3: TGTGCCAGCAGTCCTAGGGACTATCTCCCGTTCTTC. It is translated as CASSPRDYLPFF.

J is TRBJ1-2 and V is TRBV4-2; D is perhaps TRBD1 (5 bases). In germline, CDR1 is LGHNA, CDR2 YNFKEQ. V was shortened by 4 bases and J by 4 bases, with 22 bases between the two germline ends. This CDR3 has 17 amino acids. In DNA form, the CDR3 reads TGTGCCAGCAGCCCTACTTTAGACAGAGATAAACCCTATGGCTACACCTTC. Translating it yields CASSPTLDRDKPYGYTF.

This clonotype was detected many times. CDR3 in amino acids: CSVASGGAEDTQYF. Written as DNA, the CDR3 is TGCAGCGTCGCTAGCGGGGGGGCCGAAGATACGCAGTATTTT. The chain is built from TRBV29-1 and TRBJ2-3, with 12 bases identical to TRBD2. From germline, CDR1 is SQVTM and CDR2 ANQGSEA. This CDR3 contains 14 residues. V lost 6 bases and J lost 5; bases outside the gene matches: 6.

The rearrangement uses TRBV7-9 and TRBJ1-1, with D maybe TRBD1 (5 bases). Germline loops: CDR1 SEHNR, CDR2 FQNEAQ (reference sequence). The CDR3 has 14 amino acids. The V gene lost 5 bases and the J gene lost 1 base, with 11 bases spanning the gap. The DNA for the CDR3 is TGTGCCAGCAGCCGATCCGGGACGAACACTGAAGCTTTCTTT. As protein: CASSRSGTNTEAFF.

The rearrangement joins TRBV4-2 to TRBJ2-5, with a weak D call TRBD2 (6 bases). CDR1 LGHNA and CDR2 YNFKEQ come from the germline V gene. This CDR3 comprises 13 residues. The ends were cut back, 1 base at V and 3 bases at J, with 6 bases in the middle. CDR3 residues: CASSQAGEETQYF. CDR3 coding DNA: TGTGCCAGCAGCCAAGCGGGGGAAGAGACCCAGTACTTC.

This clonotype was detected ten times or more. J is TRBJ1-1 and V is TRBV12-3 or TRBV12-4; D is perhaps TRBD1 (5 bases). The V end was cut by 8 bases, the J end by 4 bases, with 20 bases between. The CDR3 covers 15 residues. CDR3 in DNA: TGTGCCAGCGCCTTTAGCCCCTCAGGGCCCACTGAAGCTTTCTTT. Protein: CASAFSPSGPTEAFF.

The gene calls are TRBV5-1 and TRBJ1-1; D not certain. The CDR3 extends over 14 amino acids. Germline loops: CDR1 SGHRS, CDR2 YFSETQ. The V end was cut by 2 bases, the J end by 3 bases, with 11 bases between. CDR3: CASSFIDRDTEAFF. The CDR3 coding sequence is TGCGCCAGCAGCTTCATAGACCGAGACACTGAAGCTTTCTTT.

This clonotype turned up a few times. The chain links TRBV20-1 to TRBJ2-1; TRBD1 might be the D (7 bases). Germline V gene sequence: CDR1 DFQATT, CDR2 SNEGSKA (reference sequence). This CDR3 has 15 amino acids. Trimming took off 4 bases at V and 4 bases at J, with 17 bases between the two ends. The CDR3 is CSATLGGTAYNEQFF. The CDR3 DNA follows: TGCAGTGCTACCTTAGGAGGGACAGCATACAATGAGCAGTTCTTC.

This clonotype was detected a few times. V gene TRBV19 combines with J gene TRBJ2-1; possibly TRBD1 or TRBD2 for D (5 bases each). With 3 bases removed from V and 4 bases from J, the gap between germline ends came to 10 bases. Germline loops: CDR1 LNHDA, CDR2 SQIVND (reference sequence). The CDR3 has 14 amino acids. The CDR3 reads CASSIRGGYNEQFF. CDR3 coding DNA: TGTGCCAGTAGTATCCGGGGCGGTTACAATGAGCAGTTCTTC.

This clonotype was seen a few times. The V gene is TRBV20-1, the J gene TRBJ1-3; D gene uncertain. In germline, CDR1 is DFQATT, CDR2 SNEGSKA (reference sequence). V dropped 2 bases and J dropped 2 bases, with 7 bases sitting between them. CDR3 length: 13 amino acids. The CDR3 DNA follows: TGCAGTGCTAGAATGGTAACTGGAAACACCATATATTTT. It yields the protein CSARMVTGNTIYF.

The J gene is TRBJ2-1, the V gene TRBV27; 10 positions match TRBD1. The CDR3 covers 15 residues. Unmatched junction bases numbered 5, after V lost 6 bases and J lost 3 bases. Germline values: CDR1 MNHEY, CDR2 SMNVEV (reference sequence). CDR3 nucleotides: TGTGCCAGCAGCGTGACAGGGGGCCACTACAATGAGCAGTTCTTC. Protein product: CASSVTGGHYNEQFF.

Ten or more counts support this clonotype. A read error may account for a junction end that differs from germline. The chain combines TRBV5-1 with TRBJ1-5; 8 bases match TRBD1. This CDR3 spans 14 amino acids. Germline CDR1 and CDR2: SGHRS and YFSETQ. In DNA form, the CDR3 reads TGTGCCAGCAGCTCGACAGGGGGCAATCAGCCCCAGCATTTT. It is translated as CASSSTGGNQPQHF.

This clonotype appeared a few times. The chain employs TRBV11-1 and TRBJ2-1, with TRBD1 matching 7 bases. The length of the CDR3 is 13 residues. Unmatched junction bases numbered 7, after V lost 10 bases and J lost 4 bases. Germline-derived CDR1 and CDR2 are SGHAT and FQDESV (reference sequence). CDR3 DNA sequence: TGTGCCACCCAGGACAGGTTATACAATGAGCAGTTCTTC. It specifies CATQDRLYNEQFF.

This clonotype was found many times. V is TRBV7-9 and J is TRBJ2-3; D remains unclear. The V gene lost 8 bases and the J gene lost 7 bases, with 10 bases spanning the gap. CDR1 and CDR2 (germline): SEHNR, FQNEAQ (reference sequence). CDR3 length: 11 amino acids. CDR3 loop: CASDWWNTQYF. Written as DNA, the CDR3 is TGTGCCAGCGATTGGTGGAATACGCAGTATTTT.

The chain has TRBV5-6 and TRBJ1-2; D possibly corresponds to TRBD1 (6 bases). CDR3 length equals 15 residues. Per the germline V gene, CDR1 is SGHDT and CDR2 is YYEEEE. Trimming cost V 0 bases and J 7 bases, with 16 bases left between them. This CDR3 is CASSLVGALSGGYTF. The CDR3 DNA follows: TGTGCCAGCAGCTTGGTGGGGGCGCTTTCCGGTGGCTACACCTTC.